These T cell receptor beta chains were read from a single sample in a study of CD8 T cells in ankylosing spondylitis. One entry per CDR3 protein, called by TCRdb with MiXCR from the 5' RACE reads. The sample has 130,000 or so distinct CDR3 sequences, 6.5% to 9% seen once. The specimen was blood, either unsorted or a sorted T cell fraction (not recorded which). These receptors originate from a male donor with ankylosing spondylitis or in good health (not recorded which). Both conserved end residues are part of each CDR3. Expanded clones are given a class, and other clones once, few, many or no size at all.

v_gene: TRBV20-1; j_gene: TRBJ1-4; abundance: many; len: 14; CDR3aa: CSAGGTRNNEKLFF
v_gene: TRBV5-6; j_gene: TRBJ1-1; abundance: many; len: 16; CDR3aa: CASSLSGLPMNTEAFF
v_gene: TRBV7-3; j_gene: TRBJ1-1; abundance: .; len: 14; CDR3aa: CASSISDMNTEAFF
v_gene: TRBV5-1; j_gene: TRBJ2-2; abundance: many; len: 14; CDR3aa: CASSLTGQSGELFF
v_gene: TRBV7-9; j_gene: TRBJ2-1; abundance: many; len: 14; CDR3aa: CASSFGQGRNEQFF
v_gene: TRBV11-1; j_gene: TRBJ2-7; abundance: many; len: 14; CDR3aa: CASSRDLSSYEQYF
v_gene: TRBV19; j_gene: TRBJ2-7; abundance: .; len: 14; CDR3aa: CASSSGSPPYEQYF
v_gene: TRBV10-3; j_gene: TRBJ2-7; abundance: many; len: 13; CDR3aa: CAISGPNVREQYF
v_gene: TRBV29-1; j_gene: TRBJ2-7; abundance: .; len: 19; CDR3aa: CSVVTGLAGGTPRPYEQYF
v_gene: TRBV5-6; j_gene: TRBJ1-4; abundance: many; len: 14; CDR3aa: CASTIGQGNEKLFF
v_gene: TRBV2; j_gene: TRBJ1-1; abundance: many; len: 13; CDR3aa: CASTQGENTEAFF
v_gene: TRBV7-6; j_gene: TRBJ1-2; abundance: few; len: 15; CDR3aa: CASSLGPGSSYGYTF
v_gene: TRBV7-2; j_gene: TRBJ2-3; abundance: many; len: 17; CDR3aa: CASSLGPAGAITDTQYF
v_gene: TRBV5-1; j_gene: TRBJ2-1; abundance: many; len: 11; CDR3aa: CASRGQGVKIF
v_gene: TRBV7-9; j_gene: TRBJ2-2; abundance: many; len: 15; CDR3aa: CASSLATVNTGELFF
v_gene: TRBV20-1; j_gene: TRBJ2-4; abundance: many; len: 17; CDR3aa: CSASRGQGTLAKNIQYF
v_gene: TRBV18; j_gene: TRBJ2-4; abundance: many; len: 11; CDR3aa: CASPNPDIQYF
v_gene: TRBV19; j_gene: TRBJ2-5; abundance: few; len: 17; CDR3aa: CASSIGQGVVGRETQYF
v_gene: TRBV20-1; j_gene: TRBJ1-1; abundance: many; len: 14; CDR3aa: CSAFGARASTEAFF
v_gene: TRBV5-1; j_gene: TRBJ2-1; abundance: .; len: 16; CDR3aa: CASSSLSGSPYNEQFF
v_gene: TRBV30; j_gene: TRBJ1-6; abundance: .; len: 12; CDR3aa: CAWGDSKSPLHF
v_gene: TRBV5-6; j_gene: TRBJ2-7; abundance: .; len: 14; CDR3aa: CASSSGTVTYEQYF
v_gene: TRBV27; j_gene: TRBJ2-7; abundance: many; len: 15; CDR3aa: CASSFLGTGGYEQYF
v_gene: TRBV12-3/TRBV12-4; j_gene: TRBJ1-1; abundance: many; len: 14; CDR3aa: CASSRGQGATEAFF
v_gene: TRBV2; j_gene: TRBJ1-3; abundance: many; len: 14; CDR3aa: CASRNSAGGNTIYF
v_gene: TRBV7-2; j_gene: TRBJ2-3; abundance: .; len: 15; CDR3aa: CASSLVAGSTDTQYF
v_gene: TRBV20-1; j_gene: TRBJ2-1; abundance: many; len: 19; CDR3aa: CSARGFPLIKRDNYNEQFF
v_gene: TRBV5-1; j_gene: TRBJ1-2; abundance: .; len: 16; CDR3aa: CASSLAVDRANYGYTF
v_gene: TRBV29-1; j_gene: TRBJ2-6; abundance: many; len: 13; CDR3aa: CSVETSGANVLTF
v_gene: TRBV3-1; j_gene: TRBJ1-2; abundance: many; len: 15; CDR3aa: CASSQVSGAGYGYTF
v_gene: TRBV5-1; j_gene: TRBJ1-4; abundance: many; len: 14; CDR3aa: CASSLGTHNEKLFF
v_gene: TRBV5-6; j_gene: TRBJ1-2; abundance: many; len: 14; CDR3aa: CASRRVGGDYGYTF
v_gene: TRBV29-1; j_gene: TRBJ1-1; abundance: many; len: 14; CDR3aa: CSVLKTAMNTEAFF
v_gene: TRBV20-1; j_gene: TRBJ1-1; abundance: many; len: 14; CDR3aa: CSARFEALNTEAFF
v_gene: TRBV6-4; j_gene: TRBJ2-1; abundance: .; len: 18; CDR3aa: CARSRDLSGQGARNEQFF
v_gene: TRBV6-1; j_gene: TRBJ2-5; abundance: many; len: 17; CDR3aa: CASRDWTSGRNLETQYF
v_gene: TRBV7-8; j_gene: TRBJ1-1; abundance: many; len: 14; CDR3aa: CASATPGGRTEAFF
v_gene: TRBV3-1; j_gene: TRBJ2-3; abundance: many; len: 16; CDR3aa: CASSQDYGSSTDTQYF
v_gene: TRBV24-1; j_gene: TRBJ2-2; abundance: many; len: 16; CDR3aa: CATSESGTENTGELFF
v_gene: TRBV6-5; j_gene: TRBJ2-1; abundance: many; len: 14; CDR3aa: CASSSSGRLNEQFF
v_gene: TRBV7-2; j_gene: TRBJ2-7; abundance: many; len: 14; CDR3aa: CASSLDGTAYEQYF
v_gene: TRBV4-3; j_gene: TRBJ2-7; abundance: many; len: 14; CDR3aa: CASSPSGQREEQYF